Shown below are 9 T cell receptor beta chains from a single sample sequenced in a study of T-cell memory formation after mild COVID-19. TCRdb re-called the 5' RACE reads with MiXCR, one entry per CDR3 protein. The sample lists about 470,000 distinct CDR3 sequences, roughly 18% occurring once. Material: PBMCs or a T cell subset sorted from them (not recorded which). The receptors were gathered from an adult woman who had mild COVID-19 (a few samples of this study predate the infection). Cell type and time point are not known.

This clonotype has just a few counts. The V gene is TRBV30, the J gene TRBJ2-7; D is unresolved. This CDR3 has 14 amino acids. V was shortened by 5 bases and J by 0 bases, with 14 bases between the two germline ends. Per the germline V gene, CDR1 is GTSNPN and CDR2 is SVGIG (reference sequence). CDR3 coding DNA: TGTGCCTGGCGCCCCGTACGGGCCTCCTACGAGCAGTACTTC. Residues: CAWRPVRASYEQYF.

The rearrangement uses TRBV30 and TRBJ1-2, with a tentative D call TRBD1 (5 bases). CDR1 and CDR2 (germline): GTSNPN, SVGIG (reference sequence). The CDR3 covers 14 residues. V lost 7 bases, J lost 2 bases, and 17 bases lay in between. This CDR3 reads CASERSGLNYGYTF. CDR3 DNA: TGTGCCTCTGAGCGATCGGGGCTAAACTATGGCTACACCTTC.

The chain combines TRBV12-3 or TRBV12-4 with TRBJ1-1; 8 bases match TRBD1. The CDR3 contains 15 residues. Germline trimming cut 4 bases from V and 2 bases from J; bases unmatched to any gene: 6. The CDR3 DNA reads as TGTGCCAGCAGTTCAGGACAGGGCGGAAACACTGAAGCTTTCTTT. This codes for CASSSGQGGNTEAFF.

This clonotype has more than one count but fewer than ten. The V call is TRBV7-3, the J call TRBJ2-3, with 8 bases lining up with TRBD2. The junction had 4 bases not matched to a gene; V was cut back by 4 bases and J by 4 bases. The CDR3 is made up of 14 amino acids. The germline V gene encodes CDR1 SGHTA and CDR2 FQGTGA. CDR3 sequence: CASSSGGAADTQYF. CDR3 DNA: TGTGCCAGCAGCTCGGGAGGGGCGGCAGATACGCAGTATTTT.

The chain joins TRBV27 to TRBJ2-6; the D is unclear. This CDR3 comprises 13 residues. The V gene's germline CDR1 is MNHEY and CDR2 SMNVEV (reference sequence). V was clipped by 3 bases and J by 3 bases, with 3 bases between them. The CDR3 nucleotides read TGTGCCAGCAGTTTTGGTGGGGCCAACGTCCTGACTTTC. It is translated as CASSFGGANVLTF.

This clonotype was seen a handful of times. V is TRBV29-1 and J is TRBJ2-7; 7 nucleotides line up with TRBD1. Germline V gives CDR1 SQVTM, CDR2 ANQGSEA. The CDR3 sequence is 10 residues long. V dropped 5 bases and J dropped 11; count of bases not matched to a gene: 6. Here the CDR3 DNA reads TGCAGCGTTTGGACAGGCTTAGAGTACTTC. The encoded protein is CSVWTGLEYF.

The rearrangement joins TRBV5-1 to TRBJ2-1; D not resolved. Trimming left V 4 bases short and J 8 bases short, with 13 bases between. Germline V gene sequence: CDR1 SGHRS, CDR2 YFSETQ. The CDR3 has 13 amino acids. Written as DNA, the CDR3 is TGCGCCAGCAGCCCCGGGTCGGTTGATGAGCAGTTCTTC. Translated: CASSPGSVDEQFF. Filled out from reference TRBV5-1 and TRBJ2-1, the complete variable domain reads KAGVTQTPRYLIKTRGQQVTLSCSPISGHRSVSWYQQTPGQGLQFLFEYFSETQRNKGNFPGRFSGRQFSNSRSEMNVSTLELGDSALYLCASSPGSVDEQFFGPGTRLTVL.

This clonotype showed up just a few times. This sequence joins TRBV12-3 or TRBV12-4 and TRBJ2-3; 7 bases are a match to TRBD2. The trim removed 5 bases at V and 0 bases at J, leaving 5 bases unmatched. The CDR3 length is 15 residues. The CDR3, as DNA: TGTGCCAGCAGTCCTAGCGGCAAAAGCACAGATACGCAGTATTTT. Amino acid sequence: CASSPSGKSTDTQYF.

The rearrangement joins TRBV29-1 to TRBJ2-3, with 13 bases identical to TRBD2. This CDR3 is built from 16 residues. The trim removed 0 bases at V and 4 bases at J, leaving 4 bases unmatched. CDR1 and CDR2 (germline): SQVTM, ANQGSEA. CDR3 bases: TGCAGCGTTGAAGATAGGACTAGCGGGAGCCCAGATACGCAGTATTTT. This codes for CSVEDRTSGSPDTQYF.